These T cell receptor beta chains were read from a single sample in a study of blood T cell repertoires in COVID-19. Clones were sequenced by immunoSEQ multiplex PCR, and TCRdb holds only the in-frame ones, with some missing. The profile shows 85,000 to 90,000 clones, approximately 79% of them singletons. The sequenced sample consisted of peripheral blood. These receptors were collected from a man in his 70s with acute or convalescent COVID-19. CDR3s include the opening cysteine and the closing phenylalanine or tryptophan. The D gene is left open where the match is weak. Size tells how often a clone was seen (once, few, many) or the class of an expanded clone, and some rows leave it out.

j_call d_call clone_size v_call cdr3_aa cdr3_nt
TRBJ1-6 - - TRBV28 CASSLVPGSYNSPLHF TGTGCCAGCAGTTTAGTCCCAGGCTCCTATAATTCACCCCTCCACTTT
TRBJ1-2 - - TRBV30 CAWSSGWDGYTF TGTGCCTGGAGTTCAGGGTGGGATGGCTACACCTTC
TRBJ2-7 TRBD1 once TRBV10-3 CAIAMGQGDFHEQYF TGTGCCATCGCGATGGGACAGGGCGATTTCCACGAGCAGTACTTC
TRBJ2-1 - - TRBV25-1 CASSGEGGPYNEQFF TGTGCCAGCAGTGGCGAGGGAGGCCCCTACAATGAGCAGTTCTTC
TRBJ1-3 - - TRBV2 CASREEVLGNTIYF TGTGCCAGCAGGGAGGAAGTCCTTGGAAACACCATATATTTT
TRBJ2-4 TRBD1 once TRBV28 CASRPGTDIQYF TGTGCCAGCAGACCCGGGACAGACATTCAGTACTTC
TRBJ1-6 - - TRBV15 CATSRATGYNSPLHF TGTGCCACCAGCAGGGCGACAGGATATAATTCACCCCTCCACTTT
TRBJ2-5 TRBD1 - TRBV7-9 CASSSSGGRETQYF TGTGCCAGCAGCTCCTCAGGGGGCCGAGAGACCCAGTACTTC
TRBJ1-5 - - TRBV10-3 CAIKSASGNQPQHF TGTGCCATCAAGAGCGCCAGTGGCAATCAGCCCCAGCATTTT
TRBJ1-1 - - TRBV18 CASSPAAWQGTEAFF TGTGCCAGCTCACCCGCGGCGTGGCAGGGCACTGAAGCTTTCTTT
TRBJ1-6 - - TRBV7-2 CASSSQVRSRAPLHF TGTGCCAGCAGCTCCCAAGTGAGGTCCAGGGCACCCCTCCACTTT
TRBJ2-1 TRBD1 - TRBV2 CASSEGPGTGDSQQFF TGTGCCAGCAGTGAAGGCCCCGGGACAGGGGACTCCCAGCAGTTCTTC
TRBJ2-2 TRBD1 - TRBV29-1 CSVSQGTGELFF TGCAGCGTTTCACAGGGGACCGGGGAGCTGTTTTTT
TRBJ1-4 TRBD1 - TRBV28 CASTSPGTGDEKLFF TGTGCCAGCACCTCACCGGGGACAGGGGATGAAAAACTGTTTTTT
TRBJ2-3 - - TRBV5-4 CASSYGLVSTDTQYF TGTGCCAGCAGCTACGGACTCGTGAGCACAGATACGCAGTATTTT
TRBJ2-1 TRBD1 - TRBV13 CASSPPDRGLYNEQFF TGTGCCAGCAGCCCACCGGACAGGGGCCTCTACAATGAGCAGTTCTTC
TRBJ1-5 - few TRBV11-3 CASSHPTGSFQPQHF TGTGCCAGCAGTCATCCTACAGGGTCCTTTCAGCCCCAGCATTTT
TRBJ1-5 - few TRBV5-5 CASSTEGGGQPQHF TGTGCCAGCAGCACCGAGGGGGGGGGTCAGCCCCAGCATTTT
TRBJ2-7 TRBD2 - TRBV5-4 CASSPGGTPSGEQYF TGTGCCAGCAGCCCGGGAGGTACACCATCGGGGGAGCAGTACTTC
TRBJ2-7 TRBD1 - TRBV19 CASSMGTGFYEQYF TGCGCCAGTAGTATGGGGACAGGATTCTACGAGCAGTACTTC
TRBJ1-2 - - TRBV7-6 CASSPGQRYGYTF TGTGCCAGCAGCCCAGGACAGAGATATGGCTACACCTTC
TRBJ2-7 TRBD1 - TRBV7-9 CASRQGSSYEQYF TGTGCCAGCAGACAGGGGAGCTCCTACGAGCAGTACTTC
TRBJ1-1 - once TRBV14 CASSPYMNTEAFF TGTGCCAGCAGCCCATACATGAACACTGAAGCTTTCTTT
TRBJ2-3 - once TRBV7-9 CASSLTKGTSTDTQYF TGTGCCAGCAGCTTAACAAAAGGGACTAGCACAGATACGCAGTATTTT
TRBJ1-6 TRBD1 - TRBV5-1 CASSPGDRLNSPLHF TGCGCCAGCAGCCCGGGGGACAGACTGAATTCACCCCTCCACTTT
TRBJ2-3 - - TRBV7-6 CASSLAWASTDTQYF TGTGCCAGCAGCTTAGCGTGGGCCAGCACAGATACGCAGTATTTT
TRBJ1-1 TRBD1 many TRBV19 CASSSTGGTEAFF TGTGCCAGTAGCTCGACAGGGGGAACTGAAGCTTTCTTT
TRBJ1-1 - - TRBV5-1 CASSRSNSPLEAFF TGCGCCAGCAGCCGATCAAATAGCCCCCTTGAAGCTTTCTTT
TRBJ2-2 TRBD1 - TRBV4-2 CASSPGQGITGELFF TGTGCCAGCAGCCCCGGACAGGGTATCACCGGGGAGCTGTTTTTT
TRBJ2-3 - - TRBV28 CASSGPSWDTQYF TGTGCCAGCAGTGGCCCGTCCTGGGATACGCAGTATTTT
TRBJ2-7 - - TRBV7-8 CASSSRQTYEQYF TGTGCCAGCAGCTCTAGACAGACCTACGAGCAGTACTTC
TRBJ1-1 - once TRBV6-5 CASSYPPGGMNTEAFF TGTGCCAGCAGTTACCCCCCCGGGGGGATGAACACTGAAGCTTTCTTT
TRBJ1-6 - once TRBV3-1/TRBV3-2 CASSQDQVSNSPLHF TGTGCCAGCAGCCAAGACCAGGTCAGTAATTCACCCCTCCACTTT